This T cell receptor beta chain was found in a study of T cells after yellow fever vaccination. Findings and caveats of the study: After the booster, about 95% of CD4 and 75% to 90% of CD8 primary-response clones were re-detected.

CDR1 and CDR2 from the germline V gene are SGHTA and FQGNSA. The ends were cut back, 1 base at V and 0 bases at J, with 5 bases in the middle. The length of the CDR3 is 14 residues. They built TCR cDNA with 5'RACE template switching, a step that put in a universal primer site and UMIs. TCRdb redid the calling of the 5' RACE reads with MiXCR, one entry per CDR3 protein. Of some 170,000 distinct CDR3 sequences in the sample, 7% to 10% were seen once. This clonotype was detected ten times or more. The antigen is not known. This specimen consisted of CD8+ T cells sorted from PBMCs, obtained 45 days after the yellow fever booster vaccination. The chain joins TRBV7-2 to TRBJ2-3; D not resolved. This receptor was obtained from a man younger than 35 who received the YFV17D yellow fever vaccine. CDR3 sequence: CASSLGPSTDTQYF. In DNA, the CDR3 is TGTGCCAGCAGCTTAGGTCCAAGCACAGATACGCAGTATTTT.